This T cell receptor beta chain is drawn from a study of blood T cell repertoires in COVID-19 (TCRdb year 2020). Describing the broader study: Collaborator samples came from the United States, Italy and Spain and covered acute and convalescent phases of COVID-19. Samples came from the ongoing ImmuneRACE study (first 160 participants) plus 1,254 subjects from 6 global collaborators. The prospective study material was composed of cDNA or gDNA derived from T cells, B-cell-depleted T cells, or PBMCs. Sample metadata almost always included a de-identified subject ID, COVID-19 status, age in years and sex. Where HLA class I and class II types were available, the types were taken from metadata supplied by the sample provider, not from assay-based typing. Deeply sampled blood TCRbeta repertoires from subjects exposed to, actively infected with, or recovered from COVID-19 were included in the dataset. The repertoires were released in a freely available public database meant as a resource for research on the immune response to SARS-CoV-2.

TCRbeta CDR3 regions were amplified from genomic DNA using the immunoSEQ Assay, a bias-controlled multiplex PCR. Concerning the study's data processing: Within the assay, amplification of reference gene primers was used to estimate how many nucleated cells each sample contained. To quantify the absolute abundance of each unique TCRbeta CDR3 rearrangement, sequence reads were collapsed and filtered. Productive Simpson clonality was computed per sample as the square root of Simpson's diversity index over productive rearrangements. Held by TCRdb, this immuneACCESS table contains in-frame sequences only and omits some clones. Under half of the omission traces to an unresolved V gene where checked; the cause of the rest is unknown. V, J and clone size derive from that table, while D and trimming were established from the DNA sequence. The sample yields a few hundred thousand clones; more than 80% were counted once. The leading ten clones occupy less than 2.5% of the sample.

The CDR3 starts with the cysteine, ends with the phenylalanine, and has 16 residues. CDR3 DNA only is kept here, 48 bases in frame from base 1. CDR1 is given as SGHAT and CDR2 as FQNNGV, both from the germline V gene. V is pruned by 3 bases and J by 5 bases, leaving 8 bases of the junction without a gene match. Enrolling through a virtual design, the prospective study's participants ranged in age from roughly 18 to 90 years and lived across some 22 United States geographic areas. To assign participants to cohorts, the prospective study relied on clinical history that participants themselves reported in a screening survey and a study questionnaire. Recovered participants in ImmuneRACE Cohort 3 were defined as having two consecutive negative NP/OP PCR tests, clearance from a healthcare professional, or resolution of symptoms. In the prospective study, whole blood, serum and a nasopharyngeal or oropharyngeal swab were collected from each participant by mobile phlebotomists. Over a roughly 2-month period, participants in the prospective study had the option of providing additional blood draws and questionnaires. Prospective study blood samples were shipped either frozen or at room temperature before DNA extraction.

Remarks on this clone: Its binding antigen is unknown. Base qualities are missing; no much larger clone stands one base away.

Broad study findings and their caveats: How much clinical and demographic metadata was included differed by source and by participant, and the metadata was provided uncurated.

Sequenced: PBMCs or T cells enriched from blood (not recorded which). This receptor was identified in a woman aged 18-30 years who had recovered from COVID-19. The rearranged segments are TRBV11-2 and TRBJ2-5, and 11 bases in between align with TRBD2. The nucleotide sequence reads TGTGCCAGCAGCTTGGATTTAGCGGGGGGGCTGGAGACCCAGTACTTC. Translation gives CASSLDLAGGLETQYF.